There are a few counts of the clone carrying this TCR beta chain. TRB rearrangements spanning V, D and J were amplified using mixed TRB-A/B primers. TCRdb re-derived calls from the multiplex PCR reads in MiXCR, one entry per CDR3 protein. The sample consists of more than 7,000 distinct CDR3 sequences, about 30% of them appearing once. This sample was included in a study of T cell repertoires in aging, cancer and after chemotherapy. TCR beta rearrangements were amplified from peripheral blood genomic DNA. With V trimmed by 9 bases and J by 2 bases, 17 bases remained unmatched. The CDR3 sequence is 17 residues long. CDR1 is LNHDA and CDR2 is SQIVND in the germline V gene (reference sequence).

The sequence came from a human donor in good health. The sample comprised blood. The rearrangement joins TRBV19 to TRBJ2-3, with 7 bases aligning to TRBD2. The CDR3 loop reads CASRPIVASGHTDTQYF. The CDR3 bases are TGTGCCAGCAGACCCATAGTGGCTAGCGGACACACAGATACGCAGTATTTT.